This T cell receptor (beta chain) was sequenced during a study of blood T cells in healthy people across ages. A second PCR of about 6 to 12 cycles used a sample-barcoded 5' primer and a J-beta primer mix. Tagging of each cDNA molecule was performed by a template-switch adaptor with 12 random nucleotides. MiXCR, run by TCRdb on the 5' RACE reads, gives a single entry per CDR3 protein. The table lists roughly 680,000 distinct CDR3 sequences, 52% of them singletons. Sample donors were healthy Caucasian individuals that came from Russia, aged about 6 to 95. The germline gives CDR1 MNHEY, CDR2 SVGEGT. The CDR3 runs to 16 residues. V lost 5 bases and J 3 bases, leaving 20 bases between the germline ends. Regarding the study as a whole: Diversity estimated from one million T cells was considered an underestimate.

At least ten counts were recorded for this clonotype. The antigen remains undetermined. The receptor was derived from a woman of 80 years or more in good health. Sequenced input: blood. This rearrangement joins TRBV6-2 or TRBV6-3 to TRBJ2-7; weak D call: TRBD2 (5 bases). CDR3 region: CASSPHVERSYYEQYF. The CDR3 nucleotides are TGTGCCAGCAGTCCCCATGTGGAGCGGAGCTACTACGAGCAGTACTTC.